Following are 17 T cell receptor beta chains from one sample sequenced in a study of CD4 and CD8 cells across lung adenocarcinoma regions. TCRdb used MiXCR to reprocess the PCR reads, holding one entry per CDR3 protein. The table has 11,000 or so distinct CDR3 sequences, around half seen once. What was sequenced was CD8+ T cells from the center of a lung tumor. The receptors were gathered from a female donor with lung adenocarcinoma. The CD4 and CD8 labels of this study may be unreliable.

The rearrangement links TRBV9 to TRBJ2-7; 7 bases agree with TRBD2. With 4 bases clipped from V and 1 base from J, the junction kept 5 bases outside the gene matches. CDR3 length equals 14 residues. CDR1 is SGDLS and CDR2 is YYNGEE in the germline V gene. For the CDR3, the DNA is TGTGCCAGCAGCCCCGGACTAGTTTCCTACGAGCAGTACTTC. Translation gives CASSPGLVSYEQYF.

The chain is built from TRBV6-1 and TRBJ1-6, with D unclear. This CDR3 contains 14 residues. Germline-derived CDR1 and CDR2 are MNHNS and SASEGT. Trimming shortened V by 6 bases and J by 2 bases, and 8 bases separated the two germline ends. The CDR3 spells CASRAGTYNSPLHF. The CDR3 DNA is TGTGCCAGCAGGGCCGGGACCTATAATTCACCCCTCCACTTT.

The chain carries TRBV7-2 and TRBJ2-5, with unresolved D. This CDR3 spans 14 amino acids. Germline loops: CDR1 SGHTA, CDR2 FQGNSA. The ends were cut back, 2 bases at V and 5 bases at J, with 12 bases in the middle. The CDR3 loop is CASSLFRSDETQYF. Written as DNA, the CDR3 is TGTGCCAGCAGCTTATTCAGGAGTGACGAGACCCAGTACTTC.

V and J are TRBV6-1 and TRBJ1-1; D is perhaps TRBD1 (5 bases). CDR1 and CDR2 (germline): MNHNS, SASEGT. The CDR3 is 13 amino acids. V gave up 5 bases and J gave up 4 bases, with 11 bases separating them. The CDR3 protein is CASSIRVGTEAFF. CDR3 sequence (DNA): TGTGCCAGCAGTATCAGGGTGGGCACTGAAGCTTTCTTT.

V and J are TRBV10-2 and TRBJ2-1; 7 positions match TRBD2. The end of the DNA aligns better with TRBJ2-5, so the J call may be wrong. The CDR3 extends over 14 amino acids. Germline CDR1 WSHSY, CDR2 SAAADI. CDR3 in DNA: TGCGCCAGCAGTGTCTGGCGGGAGCGAGAGACCCAGTACTTC. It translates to CASSVWRERETQYF.

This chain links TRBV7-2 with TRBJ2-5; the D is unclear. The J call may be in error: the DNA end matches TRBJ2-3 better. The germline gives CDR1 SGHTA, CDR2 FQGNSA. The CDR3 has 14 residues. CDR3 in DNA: TGTGCCAGCAGCCGTACGGTTTTGTCAGATACGCAGTATTTT. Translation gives CASSRTVLSDTQYF.

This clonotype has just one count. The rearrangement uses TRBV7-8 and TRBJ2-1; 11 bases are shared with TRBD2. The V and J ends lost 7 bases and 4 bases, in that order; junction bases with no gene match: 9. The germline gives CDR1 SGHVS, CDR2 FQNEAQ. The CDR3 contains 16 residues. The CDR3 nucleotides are TGTGCCAGCACCGAAAGTATAGCGGGAGGGTACAATGAGCAGTTCTTC. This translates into CASTESIAGGYNEQFF.

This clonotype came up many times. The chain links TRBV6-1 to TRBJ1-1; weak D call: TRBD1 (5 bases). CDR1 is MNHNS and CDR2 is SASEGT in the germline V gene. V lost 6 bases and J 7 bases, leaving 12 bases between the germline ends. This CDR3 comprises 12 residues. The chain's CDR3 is CASRPPQGEAFF. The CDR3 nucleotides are TGTGCCAGCAGGCCGCCCCAGGGTGAAGCTTTCTTT.

Here the CDR3 reads CASSFAGSYEQYV. The DNA of the CDR3 is TGTGCCAGCAGTTTTGCGGGGAGTTACGAGCAGTACGTC. The chain is built from TRBV12-3 or TRBV12-4 and TRBJ2-5; a weak D match, TRBD2 (6 bases). The J call may be in error: the DNA end matches TRBJ2-7 better. The length of the CDR3 is 13 residues.

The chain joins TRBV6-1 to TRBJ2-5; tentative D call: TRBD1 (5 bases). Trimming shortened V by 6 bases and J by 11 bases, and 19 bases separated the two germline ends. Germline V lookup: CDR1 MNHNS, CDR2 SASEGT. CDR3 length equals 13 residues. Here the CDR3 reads CASRGVDADAQYF. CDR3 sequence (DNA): TGTGCCAGCAGAGGGGTTGATGCAGACGCGCAGTACTTC.

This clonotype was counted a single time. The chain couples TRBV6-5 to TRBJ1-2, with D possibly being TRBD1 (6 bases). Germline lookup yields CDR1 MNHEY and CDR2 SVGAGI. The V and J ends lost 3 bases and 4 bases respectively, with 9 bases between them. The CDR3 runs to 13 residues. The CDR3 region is CASSYTGTYGYTF. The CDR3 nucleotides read TGTGCCAGCAGTTATACAGGGACCTATGGCTACACCTTC.

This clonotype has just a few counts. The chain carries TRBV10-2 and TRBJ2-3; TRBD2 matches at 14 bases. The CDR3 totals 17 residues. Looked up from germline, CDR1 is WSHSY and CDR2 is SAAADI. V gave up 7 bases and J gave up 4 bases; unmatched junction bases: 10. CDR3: CASTPRLAGGPPDTQYF. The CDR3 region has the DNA TGCGCCAGCACTCCCCGACTAGCGGGGGGGCCCCCAGATACGCAGTATTTT.

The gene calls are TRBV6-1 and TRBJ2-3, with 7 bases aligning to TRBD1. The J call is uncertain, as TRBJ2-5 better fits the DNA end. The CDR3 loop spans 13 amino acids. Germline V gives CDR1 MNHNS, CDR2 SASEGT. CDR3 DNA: TGTGCCAGCAGCACAGGGGCTGGGGGGACCCAGTACTTC. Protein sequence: CASSTGAGGTQYF.

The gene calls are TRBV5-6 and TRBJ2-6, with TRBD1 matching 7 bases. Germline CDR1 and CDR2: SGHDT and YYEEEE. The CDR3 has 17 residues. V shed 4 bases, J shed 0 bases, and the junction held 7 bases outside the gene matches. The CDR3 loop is CASSAGTASSGANVLTF. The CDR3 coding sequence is TGTGCCAGCAGCGCCGGGACAGCAAGCTCTGGGGCCAACGTCCTGACTTTC.

CDR3 amino acids: CASSDLAGAADTQYF. The CDR3, as DNA: TGTGCCAGCAGTGATCTAGCGGGAGCCGCAGATACGCAGTATTTT. This chain joins TRBV6-1 and TRBJ2-3, with TRBD2 matching over 10 bases. The germline CDR1 and CDR2 sequences are MNHNS and SASEGT. CDR3 size: 15 residues. J lost 4 bases, V lost 3 bases, and 4 bases had no gene match.

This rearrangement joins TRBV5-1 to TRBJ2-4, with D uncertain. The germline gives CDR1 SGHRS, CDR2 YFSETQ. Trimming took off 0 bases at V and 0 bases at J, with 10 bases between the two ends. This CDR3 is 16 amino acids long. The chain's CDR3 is CASSLGQLSAKNIQYF. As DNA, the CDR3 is TGCGCCAGCAGCTTGGGGCAGTTGTCAGCCAAAAACATTCAGTACTTC.

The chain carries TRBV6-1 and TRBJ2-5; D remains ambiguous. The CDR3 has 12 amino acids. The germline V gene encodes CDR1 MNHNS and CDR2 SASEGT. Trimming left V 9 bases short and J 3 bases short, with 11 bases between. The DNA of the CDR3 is TGTGCCAGTTCGACTGGAGAAGAGACCCAGTACTTC. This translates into CASSTGEETQYF.